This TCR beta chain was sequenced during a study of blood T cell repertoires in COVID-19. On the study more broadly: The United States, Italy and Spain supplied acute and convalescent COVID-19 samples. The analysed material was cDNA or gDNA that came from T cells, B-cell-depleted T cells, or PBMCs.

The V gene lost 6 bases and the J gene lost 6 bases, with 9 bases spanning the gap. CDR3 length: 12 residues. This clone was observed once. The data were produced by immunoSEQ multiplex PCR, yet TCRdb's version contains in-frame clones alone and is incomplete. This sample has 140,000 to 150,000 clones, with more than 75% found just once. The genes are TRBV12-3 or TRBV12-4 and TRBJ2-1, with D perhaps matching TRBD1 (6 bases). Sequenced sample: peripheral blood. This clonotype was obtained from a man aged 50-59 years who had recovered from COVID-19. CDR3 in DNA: TGTGCCAGCAGAAGGACAGTCAATGAGCAGTTCTTC. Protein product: CASRRTVNEQFF.